This TCR beta chain stems from a study of T-cell memory formation after mild COVID-19. The V and J ends lost 0 bases and 2 bases respectively, with 12 bases between them. From germline, CDR1 is MGHRA and CDR2 YSYEKL. The length of the CDR3 is 16 residues. General observations from the study: Prior to infection, memory already included some responding clones, suggesting cross-reactive memory joined.

As to this clonotype: Its target is unknown.

Via MiXCR, TCRdb re-called the 5' RACE reads, giving one row per CDR3 protein. The profile shows under 50,000 distinct CDR3 sequences, roughly 9% of them singletons. The receptor was isolated from an adult woman who had mild COVID-19 (a few samples of this study predate the infection). Cell type and time point are not known. Input material: PBMCs or a T cell subset sorted from them (not recorded which). The V and J genes are TRBV4-1 and TRBJ2-3, with D perhaps TRBD2 (6 bases). This chain's CDR3 is CASSQELARSTDTQYF. Here the CDR3 DNA reads TGCGCCAGCAGCCAAGAGCTAGCGCGTTCCACAGATACGCAGTATTTT.